Listed below are T cell receptor beta chains from one sample, sequenced in a study of metastatic and nonmetastatic thyroid tumors. TCRdb called clones again from the PCR reads with MiXCR. In the table there are fewer than 50,000 clones, 16% of which are singletons. The sample comprised blood. The receptors were gathered from a female donor with papillary thyroid cancer or a benign thyroid nodule (not recorded which). Some clones in this sample may be carry-over from other donors' samples. Both conserved end residues are part of each CDR3. Each record gives: J gene, clone size, D gene, V gene, CDR3 protein, CDR3 DNA. The D gene is left open where the match is weak. Clone size, where shown, is once, few, many, or a class for clones that have expanded.

j_call: TRBJ1-4; clone_size: many; d_call: -; v_call: TRBV7-9; cdr3_aa: CASSWGAQDEKLFF; cdr3_nt: TGTGCCAGCAGCTGGGGGGCACAGGATGAAAAACTGTTTTTT
j_call: TRBJ1-3; clone_size: many; d_call: -; v_call: TRBV12-5; cdr3_aa: CASGLVLGNSGNTIYF; cdr3_nt: TGTGCTAGTGGTTTGGTACTGGGGAACTCTGGAAACACCATATATTTT
j_call: TRBJ2-3; clone_size: many; d_call: -; v_call: TRBV11-2; cdr3_aa: CASSLDIGDTQYF; cdr3_nt: TGTGCCAGCAGCTTAGATATTGGGGATACGCAGTATTTT
j_call: TRBJ2-2; clone_size: many; d_call: -; v_call: TRBV19; cdr3_aa: CASSIGSPWKLFF; cdr3_nt: TGTGCCAGTAGTATTGGGTCACCTTGGAAGCTGTTTTTT
j_call: TRBJ1-5; clone_size: -; d_call: -; v_call: TRBV20-1; cdr3_aa: CSARPIGSQPQHF; cdr3_nt: TGCAGTGCTAGACCCATTGGTAGTCAGCCCCAGCATTTT
j_call: TRBJ2-2; clone_size: medium-sized; d_call: TRBD1; v_call: TRBV6-1; cdr3_aa: CASRKGQANTGELFF; cdr3_nt: TGTGCCAGCAGAAAGGGACAGGCTAACACCGGGGAGCTGTTTTTT
j_call: TRBJ2-7; clone_size: medium-sized; d_call: -; v_call: TRBV28; cdr3_aa: CASSPSGREQYF; cdr3_nt: TGTGCCAGCAGTCCTTCGGGGCGCGAGCAGTACTTC
j_call: TRBJ2-7; clone_size: -; d_call: -; v_call: TRBV11-2; cdr3_aa: CASSSDYYEQYF; cdr3_nt: TGTGCCAGCAGCTCCGACTACTACGAGCAGTACTTC
j_call: TRBJ2-7; clone_size: many; d_call: TRBD1; v_call: TRBV7-2; cdr3_aa: CASSLASGQGAYEQYF; cdr3_nt: TGTGCCAGCAGCTTAGCGTCAGGACAGGGGGCTTACGAGCAGTACTTC
j_call: TRBJ2-7; clone_size: many; d_call: -; v_call: TRBV19; cdr3_aa: CASRTGPGFGEQYF; cdr3_nt: TGTGCCAGTAGAACAGGCCCCGGATTCGGCGAGCAGTACTTC
j_call: TRBJ2-3; clone_size: -; d_call: TRBD2; v_call: TRBV5-1; cdr3_aa: CASSISGGGDTQYF; cdr3_nt: TGCGCCAGCAGCATTAGCGGGGGGGGAGATACGCAGTATTTT
j_call: TRBJ1-1; clone_size: many; d_call: TRBD1; v_call: TRBV11-3; cdr3_aa: CASTPKDRDATEAFF; cdr3_nt: TGTGCCAGCACCCCTAAGGACAGGGATGCTACTGAAGCTTTCTTT
j_call: TRBJ1-6; clone_size: many; d_call: TRBD1; v_call: TRBV6-4; cdr3_aa: CASSADRDNSPLHF; cdr3_nt: TGTGCCAGCAGCGCGGACAGGGACAATTCACCCCTCCACTTT
j_call: TRBJ2-1; clone_size: many; d_call: -; v_call: TRBV18; cdr3_aa: CASSRDSRRDEQFF; cdr3_nt: TGTGCCAGCTCCCGGGACTCCCGGCGGGATGAGCAGTTCTTC
j_call: TRBJ2-7; clone_size: many; d_call: -; v_call: TRBV5-1; cdr3_aa: CASSFLESHEQYF; cdr3_nt: TGCGCCAGCAGCTTCCTGGAGTCCCACGAGCAGTACTTC
j_call: TRBJ2-7; clone_size: -; d_call: -; v_call: TRBV6-2/TRBV6-3; cdr3_aa: CASSPQPRDYEQYF; cdr3_nt: TGTGCCAGCAGTCCCCAGCCCCGGGACTACGAGCAGTACTTC
j_call: TRBJ2-3; clone_size: -; d_call: TRBD2; v_call: TRBV27; cdr3_aa: CASSFGLAGGQDTQYF; cdr3_nt: TGTGCCAGCAGTTTCGGACTAGCGGGGGGTCAAGATACGCAGTATTTT
j_call: TRBJ2-6; clone_size: few; d_call: -; v_call: TRBV12-3/TRBV12-4; cdr3_aa: CAITLSSGANVLTF; cdr3_nt: TGTGCCATCACTTTATCGTCTGGGGCCAACGTCCTGACTTTC
j_call: TRBJ1-3; clone_size: -; d_call: -; v_call: TRBV6-5; cdr3_aa: CASSSPWGRAGNTIYF; cdr3_nt: TGTGCCAGCAGTTCTCCCTGGGGGAGAGCTGGAAACACCATATATTTT
j_call: TRBJ2-2; clone_size: few; d_call: -; v_call: TRBV24-1; cdr3_aa: CATSVEGDGITGEVFF; cdr3_nt: TGCGCCACCAGTGTGGAGGGAGACGGGATCACCGGGGAGGTGTTTTTT
j_call: TRBJ1-2; clone_size: many; d_call: -; v_call: TRBV15; cdr3_aa: CATSRDLAGSYGYTF; cdr3_nt: TGTGCCACCAGCAGAGATTTGGCAGGGAGCTATGGCTACACCTTC
j_call: TRBJ2-7; clone_size: -; d_call: -; v_call: TRBV2; cdr3_aa: CASDQSFSYEEYF; cdr3_nt: TGTGCCAGCGATCAATCTTTTTCCTACGAGGAGTACTTC
j_call: TRBJ2-7; clone_size: few; d_call: -; v_call: TRBV5-1; cdr3_aa: CASSSTRGERYERYF; cdr3_nt: TGCGCCAGCAGCTCAACAAGGGGGGAGCGGTACGAGCGGTACTTC
j_call: TRBJ2-3; clone_size: many; d_call: -; v_call: TRBV7-9; cdr3_aa: CASSSITDTQYF; cdr3_nt: TGTGCCAGCAGCTCGATAACAGATACGCAGTATTTT
j_call: TRBJ2-7; clone_size: many; d_call: -; v_call: TRBV11-2; cdr3_aa: CASSLVVSGPYEQYF; cdr3_nt: TGTGCCAGCAGCTTAGTGGTTAGCGGTCCCTACGAGCAGTACTTC
j_call: TRBJ2-1; clone_size: many; d_call: -; v_call: TRBV7-2; cdr3_aa: CASSLTGTPYNEQFF; cdr3_nt: TGTGCCAGCAGCTTAACCGGGACTCCGTACAATGAGCAGTTCTTC
j_call: TRBJ2-5; clone_size: many; d_call: TRBD1; v_call: TRBV5-1; cdr3_aa: CASSSSTGNQETQYF; cdr3_nt: TGCGCCAGCAGCTCCTCGACAGGGAACCAAGAGACCCAGTACTTC
j_call: TRBJ2-5; clone_size: many; d_call: -; v_call: TRBV7-6; cdr3_aa: CASSFLDQAGETQYF; cdr3_nt: TGTGCCAGCAGCTTCCTGGACCAGGCCGGTGAGACCCAGTACTTC
j_call: TRBJ2-5; clone_size: many; d_call: -; v_call: TRBV28; cdr3_aa: CASSSGGREETQYF; cdr3_nt: TGTGCCAGCAGTTCCGGGGGACGGGAAGAGACCCAGTACTTC
j_call: TRBJ2-7; clone_size: many; d_call: TRBD1; v_call: TRBV6-1; cdr3_aa: CASSPRGQGVYEQYF; cdr3_nt: TGTGCCAGCAGTCCCCGAGGACAGGGGGTCTACGAGCAGTACTTC